This T cell receptor beta chain was identified during a study of blood T cell repertoires in COVID-19. TCRdb's copy holds only in-frame clones and misses some; the assay was immunoSEQ multiplex PCR. In the table there are 200,000 to 300,000 clones, 75% to 90% of which are singletons. In germline, CDR1 is SNHLY, CDR2 FYNNEI. V was pared by 8 bases and J by 3 bases, with 10 bases of the junction left unmatched. The length of the CDR3 is 15 residues. What was sequenced was peripheral blood. This chain uses TRBV2 with TRBJ2-3; 8 bases fit TRBD2. The receptor was derived from a woman in her 40s who had recovered from COVID-19. CDR3 protein: CASRPGGAGTDTQYF. Written as DNA, the CDR3 is TGTGCCAGCCGCCCCGGGGGGGCCGGGACAGATACGCAGTATTTT.